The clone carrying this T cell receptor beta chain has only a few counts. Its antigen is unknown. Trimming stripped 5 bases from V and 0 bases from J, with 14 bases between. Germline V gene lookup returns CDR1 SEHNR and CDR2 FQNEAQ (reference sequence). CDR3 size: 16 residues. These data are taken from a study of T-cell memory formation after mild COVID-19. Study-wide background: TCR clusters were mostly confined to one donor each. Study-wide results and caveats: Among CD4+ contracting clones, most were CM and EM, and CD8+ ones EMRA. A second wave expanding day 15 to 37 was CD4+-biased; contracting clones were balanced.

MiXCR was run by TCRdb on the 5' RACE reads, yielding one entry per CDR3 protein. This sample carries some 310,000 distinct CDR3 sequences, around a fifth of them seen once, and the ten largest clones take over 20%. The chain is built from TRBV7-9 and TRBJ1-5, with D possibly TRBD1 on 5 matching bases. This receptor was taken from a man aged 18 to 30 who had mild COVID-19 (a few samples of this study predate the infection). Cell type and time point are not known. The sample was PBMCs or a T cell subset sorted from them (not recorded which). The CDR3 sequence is CASSPPGPISNQPQHF. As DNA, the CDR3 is TGTGCCAGCAGCCCGCCGGGACCGATTAGCAATCAGCCCCAGCATTTT.